One sample yielded the 12 T cell receptor beta chains listed below, sequenced in a study of cytomegalovirus exposure and HLA in healthy donors. This PCR relied on a set of 60 Vbeta primers and 13 Jbeta primers. Some clones are missing from TCRdb's copy, which holds only in-frame ones; the method was immunoSEQ multiplex PCR. Among some 190,000 clones listed, roughly 77% were seen once. Sequencing was carried out using PBMCs. The receptors originated from a woman in her twenties or thirties in good health and CMV-seropositive.

This sequence joins TRBV6-1 and TRBJ1-2, with 11 positions matching TRBD1. Trimming removed 2 bases from V and 3 bases from J; junction bases left unmatched: 2. Germline CDR1 reads MNHNS; CDR2 reads SASEGT. This CDR3 comprises 15 residues. CDR3: CASSELGQGDYGYTF. The CDR3 coding sequence is TGTGCCAGCAGTGAATTGGGACAGGGGGACTATGGCTACACCTTC.

The rearrangement links TRBV5-1 to TRBJ2-3; 7 nucleotides align to TRBD1. The germline gives CDR1 SGHRS, CDR2 YFSETQ. The CDR3 is 14 amino acids. Losses at the gene ends were 5 bases for V and 3 bases for J; bases not matched to a gene: 6. CDR3 sequence (DNA): TGCGCCAGCAGGCCGTTACAGGGGACAGATACGCAGTATTTT. This encodes CASRPLQGTDTQYF.

The rearrangement links TRBV28 to TRBJ2-7, with D maybe TRBD1 (6 bases). In germline, CDR1 is MDHEN, CDR2 SYDVKM. CDR3 size: 12 residues. V was clipped by 6 bases and J by 3 bases, with 9 bases between them. This chain's CDR3 is CASSEGGYEQYF. In DNA, the CDR3 is TGTGCCAGCAGCGAAGGGGGCTACGAGCAGTACTTC.

The chain has TRBV19 and TRBJ2-2; D not resolved. V was shortened by 2 bases and J by 3 bases, with 10 bases between the two germline ends. CDR1 and CDR2 (germline): LNHDA, SQIVND (reference sequence). The CDR3 totals 15 residues. The CDR3 DNA follows: TGTGCCAGTAGTATAAATTTGGCTCACACCGGGGAGCTGTTTTTT. Translated, it gives CASSINLAHTGELFF.

This rearrangement joins TRBV4-2 to TRBJ1-4; TRBD1 agrees at 7 bases. CDR3 length: 17 amino acids. CDR1 and CDR2 (germline): LGHNA, YNFKEQ. After removal of 1 base from V and 2 bases from J, the junction contained 7 bases not matched to a gene. The DNA for the CDR3 is TGTGCCAGCAGCCAAGCGCTAGGGGGCTCTACTAATGAAAAACTGTTTTTT. Its protein is CASSQALGGSTNEKLFF.

The chain couples TRBV7-2 to TRBJ1-1, with a weak D call TRBD1 (6 bases). This CDR3 comprises 13 residues. CDR1 and CDR2 from the germline V gene are SGHTA and FQGNSA. The V gene lost 4 bases and the J gene lost 2 bases, with 8 bases spanning the gap. Written as DNA, the CDR3 is TGTGCCAGCAGCTCGGGACAAAACACTGAAGCTTTCTTT. It is translated as CASSSGQNTEAFF.

There are a few counts of this clone. J is TRBJ1-2 and V is TRBV27; D is perhaps TRBD1 (6 bases). V was clipped by 3 bases and J by 4 bases, with 18 bases between them. The germline V gene has CDR1 MNHEY and CDR2 SMNVEV (reference sequence). This CDR3 contains 16 residues. CDR3 in amino acids: CASSFIPGTGTYGYTF. The CDR3, as DNA: TGTGCCAGCAGTTTCATTCCCGGTACAGGGACCTATGGCTACACCTTC.

The V call is TRBV5-6, the J call TRBJ1-2, with 11 bases identical to TRBD1. After removal of 5 bases from V and 2 bases from J, the junction contained 5 bases not matched to a gene. The CDR3 runs 15 residues. CDR1 is SGHDT and CDR2 is YYEEEE in the germline V gene. The CDR3 is CASSFRDRGNYGYTF. The CDR3 bases are TGTGCCAGCAGTTTCCGGGACAGGGGGAACTATGGCTACACCTTC.

The J gene is TRBJ1-2, the V gene TRBV28; tentative D call: TRBD1 (5 bases). The CDR3 runs 13 residues. Per germline, CDR1 MDHEN and CDR2 SYDVKM. V shed 2 bases and J shed 2 bases, with 6 bases lying between them. This chain's CDR3 is CASSLPGNYGYTF. The CDR3 nucleotides read TGTGCCAGCAGTTTACCAGGGAACTATGGCTACACCTTC.

The rearrangement joins TRBV5-5 to TRBJ2-5; a possible D gene is TRBD1 (5 bases). The germline V and J ends were trimmed by 3 bases and 2 bases, with 8 bases remaining between them. Germline lookup yields CDR1 SGHKS and CDR2 YYEKEE (reference sequence). The CDR3 extends over 13 amino acids. CDR3 amino acids: CASSSGLQETQYF. DNA for the CDR3: TGTGCCAGCAGCTCAGGGTTACAAGAGACCCAGTACTTC.

This chain uses TRBV28 with TRBJ1-2, with D maybe TRBD1 (6 bases). From germline, CDR1 is MDHEN and CDR2 SYDVKM. The CDR3 totals 14 residues. With 5 bases removed from V and 13 bases from J, the gap between germline ends came to 23 bases. The CDR3 DNA follows: TGTGCCAGCAGTCTTTTACCCTATGGACAGACTACCACCTTC. Its translation is CASSLLPYGQTTTF.

The chain recombines TRBV7-2 with TRBJ2-3; 8 nucleotides align to TRBD1. The CDR3 is 16 amino acids. The V gene's germline CDR1 is SGHTA and CDR2 FQGNSA. V dropped 1 base and J dropped 7; count of bases not matched to a gene: 10. CDR3 nucleotides: TGTGCCAGCAGCTTAGAGAGGGCAGGGGGCTCCAATACGCAGTATTTT. Translating gives CASSLERAGGSNTQYF.